This TCR beta chain was recovered during a study of CD8 T cells in ankylosing spondylitis. The germline CDR1 and CDR2 sequences are LNHNV and YYDKDF (reference sequence). V was cut by 5 bases and J by 5 bases, with 15 bases left in between. This CDR3 region has 14 residues. TCRdb itself ran the 5' RACE reads through MiXCR, one entry per CDR3 protein. The sample contains approximately 88,000 distinct CDR3 sequences, 7.5% to 9% of which appear only once. Sequenced input: blood, either unsorted or a sorted T cell fraction (not recorded which). This clonotype originated in a male donor with ankylosing spondylitis or in good health (not recorded which). This rearrangement joins TRBV15 to TRBJ2-5; D is unresolved. The CDR3 spells CATSGSFPEETQYF. CDR3 nucleotides: TGTGCCACCAGCGGTAGTTTTCCCGAGGAGACCCAGTACTTC. Full variable domain (rest looked up from reference TRBV15 and TRBJ2-5): DAMVIQNPRYQVTQFGKPVTLSCSQTLNHNVMYWYQQKSSQAPKLLFHYYDKDFNNEADTPDNFQSRRPNTSFCFLDIRSPGLGDTAMYLCATSGSFPEETQYFGPGTRLLVL.